Below, one T cell receptor (beta chain) is given with its context. Its specificity is not known. This sample's treatment: 15 to 20 received Ad26.COV2.S at low or high dose, single or two shots; about 5 received placebo; per-sample allocation not given. Sampling occurred on day 63 after the first vaccine or placebo injection. The record originates from a study of Ad26.COV2.S vaccination and SARS-CoV-2 variants. Study results and limitations: Total responses of T cells may have been underestimated by the analyses of TCR breadth and depth.

Clones were read by immunoSEQ multiplex PCR, and TCRdb kept only the in-frame ones, dropping some. The sample carries around 450,000 clones, roughly nine tenths recorded once. This CDR3 comprises 13 residues. Trimming took 4 bases from V and 2 from J, leaving 8 bases between them. Germline V gene sequence: CDR1 LNHDA, CDR2 SQIVND (reference sequence). The sample consisted of peripheral blood, taken in a trial of Ad26.COV2.S vaccine versus placebo. This chain links TRBV19 with TRBJ1-1; D gene uncertain. This clonotype was obtained from a person between 18 and 59 years old who received the Ad26.COV2.S COVID-19 vaccine or a placebo. The CDR3 region is CASSTGVNTEAFF. For the CDR3, the DNA is TGTGCCAGTAGTACGGGAGTAAACACTGAAGCTTTCTTT.